The rows below give T cell receptor beta chains drawn from one sample of a study of technical replicates of blood from a handful of donors. The table came from immunoSEQ multiplex PCR; TCRdb's copy has only in-frame clones and leaves some out. The sample lists under 55,000 clones, roughly 95% occurring once. Sample: T cells isolated from PBMCs. The receptor set was obtained from a human donor in good health. CDR3s include the opening cysteine and the closing phenylalanine or tryptophan. A D gene is named only where the DNA matches it firmly. For some rows the clone size is stated as once, few or many, or as a class when expanded; others skip it.

len	v_gene	abundance	j_gene	d_gene	CDR3aa	CDR3nt
15	TRBV19	.	TRBJ1-2	TRBD1	CASSLRDRSDYGYTF	TGTGCCAGTAGCCTCCGGGACAGGTCGGACTATGGCTACACCTTC
13	TRBV25-1	.	TRBJ1-1	.	CASSEPGAREAFF	TGTGCCAGCAGTGAGCCCGGTGCACGTGAAGCTTTCTTT
13	TRBV29-1	few	TRBJ2-7	.	CSVSRGYNGEQYF	TGCAGCGTTTCTCGGGGGTATAATGGCGAGCAGTACTTC
12	TRBV5-4	.	TRBJ2-1	.	CASSLPNNEQFF	TGTGCCAGCAGCTTGCCCAACAATGAGCAGTTCTTC
14	TRBV7-6	.	TRBJ2-7	.	CASSLNREYYEQYF	TGTGCCAGCAGCTTAAACCGGGAGTACTACGAGCAGTACTTC
13	TRBV9	.	TRBJ2-7	.	CASSVAPSYEQYF	TGTGCCAGCAGCGTAGCTCCGAGCTACGAGCAGTACTTC
16	TRBV10-3	.	TRBJ2-2	.	CAISEFRLANTGELFF	TGTGCCATCAGTGAGTTTCGACTGGCGAACACCGGGGAGCTGTTTTTT
13	TRBV27	.	TRBJ2-7	.	CASSLGLTYEQYF	TGTGCCAGCAGTTTAGGGCTAACCTACGAGCAGTACTTC
14	TRBV25-1	.	TRBJ1-2	.	CASSVGGTYYGYTF	TGTGCCAGCAGTGTAGGGGGAACCTACTATGGCTACACCTTC
14	TRBV7-9	.	TRBJ1-1	TRBD1	CASSLQGARTEAFF	TGTGCCAGCAGCTTACAGGGGGCGCGGACTGAAGCTTTCTTT